The present T cell receptor (beta chain) was sequenced within a study of blood T cell repertoires in COVID-19. Study details: There were acute and convalescent COVID-19 samples, and they came from the United States, Italy and Spain. T cells, B-cell-depleted T cells, or PBMCs provided the cDNA or gDNA that served as material.

Under the authors' procedure: Nucleated cell number was recorded as an estimate derived from reference gene primer amplification. TCRdb keeps only in-frame clones here, not all; method: immunoSEQ multiplex PCR. D and trimming were read from the DNA, whereas the V and J calls and clone size are those reported in that table. The data contain roughly 45,000 clones, approximately 84% of them seen just once; the ten biggest clones take up about 4.5%. This clone was seen just once. Germline CDR1 and CDR2: SGHDT and YYEEEE. V was shortened by 0 bases and J by 7 bases, with 14 bases between the two germline ends. CDR3 length: 14 amino acids.

V and J are TRBV5-6 and TRBJ2-7; D is possibly TRBD1 (6 bases). The source of this sequence is a man aged 45 to 65 with active COVID-19. Sequenced input: peripheral blood. The CDR3 bases are TGTGCCAGCAGCTTGGCACAGGGTGTGGGGGAGCAGTACTTC. It is translated as CASSLAQGVGEQYF. The full variable domain, completed using reference TRBV5-6 and TRBJ2-7, is DAGVTQSPTHLIKTRGQQVTLRCSPKSGHDTVSWYQQALGQGPQFIFQYYEEEERQRGNFPDRFSGHQFPNYSSELNVNALLLGDSALYLCASSLAQGVGEQYFGPGTRLTVT.